These T cell receptor beta chains were read from a single sample in a study of blood T cell repertoires in COVID-19. The method was immunoSEQ multiplex PCR; TCRdb's version includes in-frame clones alone and lacks a portion of them. The sample lists fewer than 200,000 clones, 65% to 90% occurring once. Sequenced: peripheral blood. The receptors come from a woman in her thirties or forties with COVID-19, enrolled during active disease. Both conserved end residues are part of each CDR3. D genes are given only for firm matches.

V,J,D,CDR3,DNA
TRBV5-4,TRBJ1-5,TRBD1,CASSLDRGTQPQHF,TGTGCCAGCAGCTTGGACAGGGGCACACAGCCCCAGCATTTT
TRBV7-6,TRBJ2-7,.,CASSLEQGRLYEQYF,TGTGCCAGCAGCTTAGAACAGGGCCGTCTGTACGAGCAGTACTTC
TRBV11-2,TRBJ2-2,.,CASSSTPNTGELFF,TGTGCCAGCAGCTCGACTCCTAACACCGGGGAGCTGTTTTTT
TRBV6-5,TRBJ2-1,.,CASSSQQGFNEQFF,TGTGCCAGCAGTTCCCAACAGGGTTTCAATGAGCAGTTCTTC
TRBV7-3,TRBJ2-1,TRBD2,CASSSLPGLAGDYNEQFF,TGTGCCAGCAGCTCCCTCCCGGGACTAGCGGGGGACTACAATGAGCAGTTCTTC
TRBV7-3,TRBJ2-1,.,CASSSQPGNEQFF,TGTGCCAGCAGCTCTCAACCAGGTAACGAGCAGTTCTTC
TRBV27,TRBJ2-7,TRBD2,CASSSGLVVGEQYF,TGTGCCAGCAGTTCGGGACTAGTTGTAGGCGAGCAGTACTTC
TRBV30,TRBJ1-6,TRBD1,CAWRSGTGNNSPLHF,TGTGCCTGGAGGTCCGGGACAGGGAATAATTCACCCCTCCACTTT
TRBV2,TRBJ1-5,.,CASKRDPGGNQPQHF,TGTGCCAGCAAGAGAGACCCAGGGGGCAATCAGCCCCAGCATTTT
TRBV6-6,TRBJ2-3,TRBD1,CASSRQGKSTDTQYF,TGTGCCAGCAGCCGACAGGGGAAAAGCACAGATACGCAGTATTTT